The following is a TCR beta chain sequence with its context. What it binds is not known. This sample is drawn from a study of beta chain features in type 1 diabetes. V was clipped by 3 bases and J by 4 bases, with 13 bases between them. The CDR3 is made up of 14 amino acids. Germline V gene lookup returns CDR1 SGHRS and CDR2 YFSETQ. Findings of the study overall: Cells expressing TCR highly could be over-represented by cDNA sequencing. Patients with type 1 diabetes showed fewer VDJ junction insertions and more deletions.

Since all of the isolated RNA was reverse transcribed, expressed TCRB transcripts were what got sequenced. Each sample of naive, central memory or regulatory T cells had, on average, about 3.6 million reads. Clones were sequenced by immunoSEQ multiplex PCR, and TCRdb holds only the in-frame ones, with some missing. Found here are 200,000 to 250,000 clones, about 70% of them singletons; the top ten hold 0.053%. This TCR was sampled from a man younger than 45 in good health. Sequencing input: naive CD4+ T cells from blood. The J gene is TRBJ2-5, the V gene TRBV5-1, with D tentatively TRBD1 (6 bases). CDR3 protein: CASSSDSSTETQYF. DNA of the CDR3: TGCGCCAGCAGCTCGGACAGCTCCACAGAGACCCAGTACTTC.